This TCR beta chain was observed in a study of blood T cell repertoires in COVID-19. Background on the study: The United States, Italy and Spain were the sources of the acute and convalescent COVID-19 samples. Sample material is recorded as cDNA or gDNA derived from T cells, B-cell-depleted T cells, or PBMCs.

This CDR3 region has 16 residues. Germline V CDR1 and CDR2: SEHNR, FQNEAQ (reference sequence). Losses at the gene ends were 5 bases for V and 5 bases for J; bases not matched to a gene: 11. Clinical histories supplied by participants themselves formed the basis of cohort assignment. Cohort 3 recovery required two negative PCRs, clearance, or symptom resolution. Profiling relied on immunoSEQ multiplex PCR, and the TCRdb table lists in-frame clones only, not all of them. The repertoire includes a few hundred thousand clones, around 87% of them detected once, and 1% to 1.5% sits in the top ten. The clonotype originates from a man aged 30 to 45 who had recovered from COVID-19. The V and J genes are TRBV7-9 and TRBJ1-2; 10 nucleotides agree with TRBD1. Input material: PBMCs or T cells enriched from blood (not recorded which). As DNA, the CDR3 is TGTGCCAGCAGCCGGGTCGGGGACAGGGGTAAATATGGCTACACCTTC. It translates to CASSRVGDRGKYGYTF.